Each of the 18 T cell receptor beta chains below was sequenced from the same sample in a study of shared clonotypes between healthy human individuals. Naive CD8 cells, CD45RO-negative and positively selected for CCR7, excluded terminally differentiated effector memory CD45RA+ cells. Produced via immunoSEQ multiplex PCR; TCRdb's table is partial and in-frame only. The sample consists of approximately 600,000 clones, roughly 96% of them appearing once. Specimen: naive CD8+ T cells sorted from blood. The receptor set was obtained from a woman younger than 45 in good health.

The chain has TRBV9 and TRBJ2-1; 10 nucleotides align to TRBD2. CDR3 length: 16 amino acids. The junction had 11 bases not matched to a gene; V was cut back by 2 bases and J by 9 bases. Per germline, CDR1 SGDLS and CDR2 YYNGEE. The CDR3 region is CASSVSSGRARAEQFF. CDR3 nucleotides: TGTGCCAGCAGCGTGTCGAGCGGGAGGGCCAGGGCTGAGCAGTTCTTC.

CDR3 in amino acids: CASSFDRGEQYF. The CDR3 coding sequence is TGTGCCAGTAGTTTCGACAGGGGCGAGCAGTACTTC. The gene calls are TRBV19 and TRBJ2-7; TRBD1 aligns across 8 bases. The CDR3 sequence is 12 residues long. J gave up 6 bases and V 5 bases, and 3 bases lay outside the gene matches. Looked up from germline, CDR1 is LNHDA and CDR2 is SQIVND (reference sequence).

V gene TRBV27 combines with J gene TRBJ1-5; D unresolved. CDR1 and CDR2 from the germline V gene are MNHEY and SMNVEV (reference sequence). Trimming took 0 bases from V and 5 from J, leaving 11 bases between them. The CDR3 loop spans 15 amino acids. The CDR3 is CASSLSTFGDQPQHF. CDR3 in DNA: TGTGCCAGCAGTTTATCGACCTTCGGGGATCAGCCCCAGCATTTT.

As to this clone: This specimen includes other DNA sequences encoding the same CDR3. This chain links TRBV27 with TRBJ1-2, with 7 bases identical to TRBD1. CDR1 is MNHEY and CDR2 is SMNVEV in the germline V gene (reference sequence). V gave up 0 bases and J gave up 7 bases; unmatched junction bases: 2. The CDR3 length is 13 residues. The CDR3: CASSLSTGVGYTF. The CDR3 DNA sequence: TGTGCCAGCAGTTTATCTACAGGGGTTGGCTACACCTTC.

The chain combines TRBV15 with TRBJ2-1; 9 bases align to TRBD2. Germline CDR1 and CDR2: LNHNV and YYDKDF (reference sequence). The V and J ends lost 0 bases and 4 bases, in that order; junction bases with no gene match: 4. This CDR3 region has 16 residues. The CDR3 nucleotides read TGTGCCACCAGCAGAGATCGAGCGGGAGGATACAATGAGCAGTTCTTC. Residues: CATSRDRAGGYNEQFF.

The chain uses TRBV7-9 and TRBJ2-7, with 12 bases lining up with TRBD2. The trim removed 5 bases at V and 3 bases at J, leaving 5 bases unmatched. From germline, CDR1 is SEHNR and CDR2 FQNEAQ (reference sequence). The CDR3 sequence is 15 residues long. CDR3 sequence: CASSLGLAGSYEQYF. For the CDR3, the DNA is TGTGCCAGCAGCCTTGGACTAGCGGGAAGCTACGAGCAGTACTTC.

The chain employs TRBV7-2 and TRBJ2-7; possible D gene TRBD2, 5 bases. The germline V and J ends were trimmed by 0 bases and 0 bases, with 6 bases remaining between them. This CDR3 contains 14 residues. Germline CDR1 SGHTA, CDR2 FQGNSA. This CDR3 reads CASSLAGNSYEQYF. The CDR3, as DNA: TGTGCCAGCAGCTTAGCCGGGAACTCCTACGAGCAGTACTTC.

V and J are TRBV11-3 and TRBJ2-3; 7 bases line up with TRBD2. Per germline, CDR1 SGHNT and CDR2 YENEEA. Trimming removed 5 bases from V and 1 base from J; junction bases left unmatched: 6. The CDR3 is made up of 15 amino acids. For the CDR3, the DNA is TGTGCCAGCAGCCTGGGGGGGGTAGGCACAGATACGCAGTATTTT. This gives the protein CASSLGGVGTDTQYF. Filled out from reference TRBV11-3 and TRBJ2-3, the complete variable domain reads EAGVVQSPRYKIIEKKQPVAFWCNPISGHNTLYWYLQNLGQGPELLIRYENEEAVDDSQLPKDRFSAERLKGVDSTLKIQPAELGDSAVYLCASSLGGVGTDTQYFGPGTRLTVL.

J is TRBJ2-2 and V is TRBV5-4, with TRBD2 identical over 8 bases. The CDR3 consists of 14 residues. V lost 5 bases and J lost 1; bases outside the gene matches: 1. Germline lookup yields CDR1 SGHNT and CDR2 YYREEE (reference sequence). The DNA of the CDR3 is TGTGCCAGCAGGCGGGGGGAGAACACCGGGGAGCTGTTTTTT. Translation: CASRRGENTGELFF.

The chain is built from TRBV7-2 and TRBJ2-7; D gene ambiguous. The V end lost 5 bases, the J end lost 3 bases, and 14 bases lay between the germline ends. Germline CDR1 reads SGHTA; CDR2 reads FQGNSA. The CDR3 is 14 residues long. Here the CDR3 DNA reads TGTGCCAGCAGCCTCGACCCTCTTTACTACGAGCAGTACTTC. It yields the protein CASSLDPLYYEQYF.

With regard to this clone: One end of the junction fails to match germline, which may point to a read error. The V call is TRBV5-6, the J call TRBJ1-5, with D possibly matching TRBD1 (6 bases). Germline V gene data show CDR1 as SGHDT and CDR2 as YYEEEE. The CDR3 totals 15 residues. The CDR3 DNA sequence: TGTGCCAGCAGCTTGGGAGGGGGGGACAATCATCCCCAGCATTTT. This gives the protein CASSLGGGDNHPQHF.

The chain joins TRBV15 to TRBJ1-3; a weak D match, TRBD1 (5 bases). Germline CDR1 LNHNV, CDR2 YYDKDF (reference sequence). The CDR3 extends over 15 amino acids. V shed 0 bases and J shed 4 bases, with 10 bases lying between them. The CDR3 nucleotides read TGTGCCACCAGCAGAGATGCCGGGGCAGGAAACACCATATATTTT. This translates into CATSRDAGAGNTIYF.

The chain combines TRBV6-5 with TRBJ2-7; perhaps TRBD2 as D (5 bases). The CDR3 extends over 13 amino acids. V lost 10 bases and J 3 bases, leaving 16 bases between the germline ends. Germline lookup yields CDR1 MNHEY and CDR2 SVGAGI. The CDR3 protein is CATRDLAGYEQYF. The DNA of the CDR3 is TGTGCCACTAGGGATCTGGCGGGCTACGAGCAGTACTTC.

J is TRBJ2-2 and V is TRBV5-1; 7 nucleotides agree with TRBD2. The CDR3 runs to 16 residues. CDR1 SGHRS and CDR2 YFSETQ come from the germline V gene. Trimming at V came to 0 bases and at J to 4 bases, leaving 6 bases not matched to a gene. The CDR3, as DNA: TGCGCCAGCAGCTTGGGCACTAGCGAACGCACCGGGGAGCTGTTTTTT. Residues: CASSLGTSERTGELFF.

The sample holds one count of this clone. V and J are TRBV10-3 and TRBJ2-3, with D possibly called TRBD1 or TRBD2 (5 bases each). Trimming took off 2 bases at V and 6 bases at J, with 12 bases between the two ends. The CDR3 is made up of 14 amino acids. Germline-derived CDR1 and CDR2 are ENHRY and SYGVKD. As DNA, the CDR3 is TGTGCCATCAGTGAGCGGGGCCAGGAGGATACGCAGTATTTT. Translation: CAISERGQEDTQYF.

The V and J genes are TRBV19 and TRBJ1-1; D unclear. Germline values: CDR1 LNHDA, CDR2 SQIVND (reference sequence). The CDR3 loop spans 11 amino acids. Deletions cut 6 bases from V and 10 bases from J, with 12 bases between. The CDR3, as DNA: TGTGCCAGTAGCAACACAAGGAGAGCTTTCTTT. The encoded protein is CASSNTRRAFF.

The J gene is TRBJ2-7, the V gene TRBV7-9; TRBD2 agrees at 10 bases. The germline gives CDR1 SEHNR, CDR2 FQNEAQ (reference sequence). Trimming at V came to 5 bases and at J to 5 bases, leaving 9 bases not matched to a gene. There are 15 residues in the CDR3. The CDR3 bases are TGTGCCAGCAGCCCGGCTAGCGGGAGTATCGACGAGCAGTACTTC. It is translated as CASSPASGSIDEQYF.

V usage is TRBV28 and J usage is TRBJ2-7; D is unclear. The CDR3 runs to 13 residues. Germline loops: CDR1 MDHEN, CDR2 SYDVKM. V was pared by 4 bases and J by 4 bases, with 11 bases between. In DNA form, the CDR3 reads TGTGCCAGCAGTTCCCAGAGACAATACGAGCAGTACTTC. Translating it yields CASSSQRQYEQYF. The whole variable domain, remainder taken from reference TRBV28 and TRBJ2-7, is DVKVTQSSRYLVKRTGEKVFLECVQDMDHENMFWYRQDPGLGLRLIYFSYDVKMKEKGDIPEGYSVSREKKERFSLILESASTNQTSMYLCASSSQRQYEQYFGPGTRLTVT.